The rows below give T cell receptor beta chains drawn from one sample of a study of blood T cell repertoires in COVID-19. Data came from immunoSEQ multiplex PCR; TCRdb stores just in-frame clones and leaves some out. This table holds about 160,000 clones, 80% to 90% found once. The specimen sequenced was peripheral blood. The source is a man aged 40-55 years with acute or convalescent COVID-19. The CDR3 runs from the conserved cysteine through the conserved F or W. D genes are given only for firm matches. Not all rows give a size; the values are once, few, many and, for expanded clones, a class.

cdr3_aa: CASSLRRPGELFF
cdr3_nt: TGTGCCAGCAGCTTGCGGCGACCCGGGGAGCTGTTTTTT
cdr3_length: 13
j_call: TRBJ2-2
v_call: TRBV7-3
d_call: .
clone_size: .

cdr3_aa: CSVTAGGRDTQYF
cdr3_nt: TGCAGCGTAACGGCGGGGGGGCGAGATACGCAGTATTTT
cdr3_length: 13
j_call: TRBJ2-3
v_call: TRBV29-1
d_call: TRBD2
clone_size: once

cdr3_aa: CASSRYRGIVGNF
cdr3_nt: TGTGCCAGTAGTCGATACAGGGGAATCGTCGGTAACTTC
cdr3_length: 13
j_call: TRBJ2-4
v_call: TRBV19
d_call: TRBD1
clone_size: .

cdr3_aa: CASSYGSSSYNEQFF
cdr3_nt: TGTGCCAGCAGTTACGGGTCTAGCTCCTACAATGAGCAGTTCTTC
cdr3_length: 15
j_call: TRBJ2-1
v_call: TRBV6-6
d_call: .
clone_size: .

cdr3_aa: CASSYSPGATEAFF
cdr3_nt: TGTGCCAGCAGTTACTCTCCAGGGGCCACTGAAGCTTTCTTT
cdr3_length: 14
j_call: TRBJ1-1
v_call: TRBV6-5
d_call: .
clone_size: once

cdr3_aa: CASSVGPGQVTYEQYF
cdr3_nt: TGTGCCAGCAGTGTGGGGCCGGGACAGGTAACCTACGAGCAGTACTTC
cdr3_length: 16
j_call: TRBJ2-7
v_call: TRBV2
d_call: TRBD1
clone_size: .

cdr3_aa: CASSLDLEDTEAFF
cdr3_nt: TGCGCCAGCAGCTTGGATCTAGAGGACACTGAAGCTTTCTTT
cdr3_length: 14
j_call: TRBJ1-1
v_call: TRBV5-1
d_call: .
clone_size: .

cdr3_aa: CASSSGQLARDTIYF
cdr3_nt: TGTGCCAGTAGTAGCGGCCAGCTCGCCCGCGACACCATATATTTT
cdr3_length: 15
j_call: TRBJ1-3
v_call: TRBV19
d_call: .
clone_size: .

cdr3_aa: CASSKGQEIGDEQYF
cdr3_nt: TGCGCCAGCAGCAAAGGACAGGAGATTGGAGACGAGCAGTACTTC
cdr3_length: 15
j_call: TRBJ2-7
v_call: TRBV5-1
d_call: TRBD1
clone_size: .

cdr3_aa: CASSLAVFSGANVLTF
cdr3_nt: TGCGCCAGCAGCTTGGCAGTCTTCTCTGGGGCCAACGTCCTGACTTTC
cdr3_length: 16
j_call: TRBJ2-6
v_call: TRBV5-1
d_call: .
clone_size: once

cdr3_aa: CASSSGRLTDTQYF
cdr3_nt: TGTGCCAGCAGCTCGGGAAGACTCACAGATACGCAGTATTTT
cdr3_length: 14
j_call: TRBJ2-3
v_call: TRBV5-6
d_call: .
clone_size: .

cdr3_aa: CASSPTVPTEAFF
cdr3_nt: TGTGCCAGCAGTCCGACAGTACCCACTGAAGCTTTCTTT
cdr3_length: 13
j_call: TRBJ1-1
v_call: TRBV12-3/TRBV12-4
d_call: .
clone_size: .

cdr3_aa: CASSPRLPTNYGYTF
cdr3_nt: TGTGCCAGTAGTCCCCGACTACCAACTAACTATGGCTACACCTTC
cdr3_length: 15
j_call: TRBJ1-2
v_call: TRBV19
d_call: .
clone_size: .

cdr3_aa: CASSPVRGLETQYF
cdr3_nt: TGTGCCAGCAGCCCTGTCAGGGGGCTTGAGACCCAGTACTTC
cdr3_length: 14
j_call: TRBJ2-5
v_call: TRBV5-4
d_call: TRBD1
clone_size: .

cdr3_aa: CAITSREQGAYYGYTF
cdr3_nt: TGTGCCATCACCTCTCGGGAGCAGGGGGCATACTATGGCTACACCTTC
cdr3_length: 16
j_call: TRBJ1-2
v_call: TRBV10-3
d_call: TRBD1
clone_size: .

cdr3_aa: CASSLGVARDNEQFF
cdr3_nt: TGTGCCAGCAGCTTGGGGGTAGCCCGTGACAATGAGCAGTTCTTC
cdr3_length: 15
j_call: TRBJ2-1
v_call: TRBV5-4
d_call: .
clone_size: few